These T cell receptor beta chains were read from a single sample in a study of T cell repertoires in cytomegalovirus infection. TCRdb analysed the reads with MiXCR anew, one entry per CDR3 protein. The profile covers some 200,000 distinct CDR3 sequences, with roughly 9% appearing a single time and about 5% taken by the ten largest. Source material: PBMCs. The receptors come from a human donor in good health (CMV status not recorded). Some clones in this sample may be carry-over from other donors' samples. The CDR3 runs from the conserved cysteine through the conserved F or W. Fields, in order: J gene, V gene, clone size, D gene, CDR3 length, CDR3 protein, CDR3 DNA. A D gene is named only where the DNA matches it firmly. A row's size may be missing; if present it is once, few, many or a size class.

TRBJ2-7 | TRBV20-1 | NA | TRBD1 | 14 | CSATGTGGLDEQYF | TGCAGTGCTACTGGGACAGGGGGCTTGGACGAGCAGTACTTC
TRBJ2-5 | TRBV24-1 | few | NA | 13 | CATSHGYQEAQYF | TGTGCCACCAGTCACGGATATCAAGAGGCCCAGTACTTC
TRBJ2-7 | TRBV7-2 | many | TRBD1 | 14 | CASSRTQGIYEQYF | TGTGCCAGCAGCCGGACACAGGGGATCTACGAGCAGTACTTC
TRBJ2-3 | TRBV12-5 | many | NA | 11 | CASGLRDTQYF | TGTGCTAGTGGTCTCCGGGATACGCAGTATTTT
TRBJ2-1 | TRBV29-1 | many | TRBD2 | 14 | CSVLTGLADNEQFF | TGCAGCGTTCTTACGGGACTAGCGGACAATGAGCAGTTCTTC
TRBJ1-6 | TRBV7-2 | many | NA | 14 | CASRLQAGNSPLHF | TGTGCCAGCAGATTACAGGCGGGAAATTCACCCCTCCACTTT
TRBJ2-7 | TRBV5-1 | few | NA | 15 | CASSLFRTDSYEQYF | TGCGCCAGCAGCTTGTTCCGGACAGACTCCTACGAGCAGTACTTC
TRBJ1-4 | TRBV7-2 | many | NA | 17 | CASSLGGHLATNEKLFF | TGTGCCAGCAGCTTAGGGGGACACCTTGCAACTAATGAAAAACTGTTTTTT
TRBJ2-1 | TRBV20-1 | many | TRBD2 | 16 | CSARHRTSGTYNEQFF | TGCAGTGCTAGACACAGGACTAGCGGGACCTACAATGAGCAGTTCTTC
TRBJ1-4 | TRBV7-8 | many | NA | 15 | CASSSGVATNEKLFF | TGTGCCAGCAGCTCAGGGGTAGCAACTAATGAAAAACTGTTTTTT
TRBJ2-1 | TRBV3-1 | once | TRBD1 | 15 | CASSQPLRQGNEQFF | TGTGCCAGCAGCCAACCTTTGAGACAGGGTAATGAGCAGTTCTTC
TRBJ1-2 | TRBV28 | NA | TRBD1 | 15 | CASSLARDRVFGYTF | TGTGCCAGCAGTTTAGCCAGGGACAGGGTTTTTGGCTACACCTTC
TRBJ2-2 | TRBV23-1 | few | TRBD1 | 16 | CASSQFGDRDTGELFF | TGCGCCAGCAGTCAATTCGGGGACAGGGACACCGGGGAGCTGTTTTTT
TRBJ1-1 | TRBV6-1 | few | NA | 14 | CASSENRMNTEAFF | TGTGCCAGCAGTGAAAACAGAATGAACACTGAAGCTTTCTTT
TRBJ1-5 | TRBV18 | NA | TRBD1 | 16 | CASSPEQGDTGQPQHF | TGTGCCAGCTCACCGGAACAGGGGGATACAGGCCAGCCCCAGCATTTT
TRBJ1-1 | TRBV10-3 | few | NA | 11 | CAISDGGEAFF | TGTGCCATCAGTGACGGGGGTGAAGCTTTCTTT
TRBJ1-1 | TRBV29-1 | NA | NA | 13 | CSVVPQLNTEAFF | TGCAGCGTTGTCCCACAGCTGAACACTGAAGCTTTCTTT
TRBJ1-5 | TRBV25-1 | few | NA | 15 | CASSEAGGGNQPQHF | TGTGCCAGCAGTGAGGCTGGGGGCGGCAATCAGCCCCAGCATTTT
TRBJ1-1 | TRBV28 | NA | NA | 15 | CASSRRGLTNTEAFF | TGTGCCAGCAGCCGTAGGGGACTTACGAACACTGAAGCTTTCTTT
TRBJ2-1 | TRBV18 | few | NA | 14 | CASSRQGRGNEQFF | TGTGCCAGCTCGCGACAGGGCCGGGGGAATGAGCAGTTCTTC
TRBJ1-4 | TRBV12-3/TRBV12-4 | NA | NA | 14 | CASSFGAENEKLFF | TGTGCCAGCAGTTTCGGAGCTGAGAATGAAAAACTGTTTTTT
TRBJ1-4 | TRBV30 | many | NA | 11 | CAWSRQEKLFF | TGTGCCTGGAGCCGACAGGAAAAACTGTTTTTT
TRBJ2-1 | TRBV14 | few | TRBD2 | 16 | CASSLSGGIRGNEQFF | TGTGCCAGCAGCCTTAGCGGGGGCATAAGGGGGAATGAGCAGTTCTTC
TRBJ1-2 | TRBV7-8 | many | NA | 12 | CASSLGAFGYTF | TGTGCCAGCAGCTTAGGTGCGTTTGGCTACACCTTC
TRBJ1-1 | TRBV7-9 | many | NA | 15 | CASSSSWAGDTEAFF | TGTGCCAGCAGCTCGAGCTGGGCGGGGGACACTGAAGCTTTCTTT
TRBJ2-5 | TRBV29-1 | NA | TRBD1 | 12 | CSVGQGMEAQYF | TGCAGCGTGGGACAGGGGATGGAGGCCCAGTACTTC
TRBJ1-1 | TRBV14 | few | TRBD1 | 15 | CASSLRTGRNTEAFF | TGTGCCAGCAGCCTAAGGACAGGAAGGAACACTGAAGCTTTCTTT
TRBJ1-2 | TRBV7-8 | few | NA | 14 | CASSLGSNNYGYTF | TGTGCCAGCAGCCTCGGATCGAATAACTATGGCTACACCTTC
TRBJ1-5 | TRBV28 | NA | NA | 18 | CASSLLQIKKYSNQPQHF | TGTGCCAGCAGCCTGTTACAAATAAAAAAATATAGCAATCAGCCCCAGCATTTT
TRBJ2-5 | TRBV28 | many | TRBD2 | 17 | CASSDRGDSGARGTQYF | TGTGCCAGCAGTGACCGAGGAGATAGCGGGGCAAGGGGGACCCAGTACTTC
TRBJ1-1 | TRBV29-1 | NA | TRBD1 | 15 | CSVEGTGGTNTEAFF | TGCAGCGTTGAAGGGACAGGGGGGACGAACACTGAAGCTTTCTTT
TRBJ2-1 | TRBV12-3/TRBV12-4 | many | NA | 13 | CASSSSREDEQFF | TGTGCCAGCAGTTCATCCAGAGAGGATGAGCAGTTCTTC
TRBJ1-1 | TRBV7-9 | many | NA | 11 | CASSQAREAFF | TGTGCCAGCAGCCAGGCCAGGGAAGCTTTCTTT